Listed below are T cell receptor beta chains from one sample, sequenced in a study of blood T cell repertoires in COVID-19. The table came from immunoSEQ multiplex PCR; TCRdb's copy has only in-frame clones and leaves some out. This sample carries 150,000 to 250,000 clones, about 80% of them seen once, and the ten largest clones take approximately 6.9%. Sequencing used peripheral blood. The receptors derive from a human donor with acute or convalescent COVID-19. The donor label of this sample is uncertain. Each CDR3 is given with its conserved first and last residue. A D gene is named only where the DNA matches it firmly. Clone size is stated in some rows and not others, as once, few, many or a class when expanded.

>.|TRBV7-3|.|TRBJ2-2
CASSLRGANTGELFF
TGTGCCAGCAGCTTACGCGGCGCGAACACCGGGGAGCTGTTTTTT
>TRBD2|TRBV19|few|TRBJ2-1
CASSTPGTSGRGSYNEQFF
TGTGCCAGTAGCACCCCCGGGACTAGCGGACGAGGCTCCTACAATGAGCAGTTCTTC
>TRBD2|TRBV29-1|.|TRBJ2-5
CSVEGDLAGGVQETQYF
TGCAGCGTTGAGGGGGATTTAGCGGGAGGTGTCCAAGAGACCCAGTACTTC
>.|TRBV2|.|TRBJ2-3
CASSLSGTQYF
TGTGCCAGCAGTCTTTCGGGTACGCAGTATTTT
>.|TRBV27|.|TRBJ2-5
CASSPPGGRETQYF
TGTGCCAGCAGTCCCCCGGGGGGCCGAGAGACCCAGTACTTC
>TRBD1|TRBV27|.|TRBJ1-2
CASSSGSGGYGYTF
TGTGCCAGCAGTTCAGGGTCAGGGGGCTATGGCTACACCTTC
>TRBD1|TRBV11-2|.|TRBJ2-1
CASSSRQGTEQFF
TGTGCCAGCAGCTCTAGACAGGGGACTGAGCAGTTCTTC
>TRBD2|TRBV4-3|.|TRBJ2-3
CASSQRAGADTQYF
TGCGCCAGCAGCCAACGAGCGGGAGCAGATACGCAGTATTTT
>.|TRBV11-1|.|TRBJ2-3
CASSLVTQGTQYF
TGTGCCAGCAGCTTAGTAACACAGGGCACGCAGTATTTT
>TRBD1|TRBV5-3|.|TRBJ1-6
CARSWDRVNSPLHF
TGTGCCAGAAGCTGGGACAGAGTAAATTCACCCCTCCACTTT
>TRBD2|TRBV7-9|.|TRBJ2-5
CASSLGTSGSLETQYF
TGTGCCAGCAGCTTGGGGACTAGCGGGAGCCTAGAGACCCAGTACTTC
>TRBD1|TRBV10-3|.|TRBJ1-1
CAISEVTGGAFF
TGTGCCATCAGTGAGGTGACAGGGGGAGCTTTCTTT
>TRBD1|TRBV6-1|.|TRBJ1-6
CASSEFGTGSNNNSPLHF
TGTGCCAGCAGTGAATTCGGGACAGGTTCCAACAATAATTCACCCCTCCACTTT
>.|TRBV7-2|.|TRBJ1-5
CASSPQGYQPQHF
TGTGCCAGCAGCCCGCAGGGATACCAGCCCCAGCATTTT
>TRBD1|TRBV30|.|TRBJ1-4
CAWSRRGQGNEKLFF
TGTGCCTGGTCCAGGAGGGGGCAGGGTAATGAAAAACTGTTTTTT
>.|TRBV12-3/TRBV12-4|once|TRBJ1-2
CATRSGRYGYTF
TGTGCCACCAGATCGGGAAGGTATGGCTACACCTTC
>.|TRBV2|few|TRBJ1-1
CASSEAREGGTEAFF
TGTGCCAGCAGTGAAGCCAGGGAGGGTGGCACTGAAGCTTTCTTT
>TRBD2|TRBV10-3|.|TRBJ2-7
CAIRAGESYEQYF
TGTGCCATCAGAGCGGGAGAATCCTACGAGCAGTACTTC
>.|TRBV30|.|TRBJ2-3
CAWSVQNTATDTQYF
TGTGCCTGGAGTGTTCAGAATACAGCCACAGATACGCAGTATTTT
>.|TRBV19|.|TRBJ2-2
CASSIPGTNTGELFF
TGTGCCAGTAGTATACCCGGGACGAACACCGGGGAGCTGTTTTTT
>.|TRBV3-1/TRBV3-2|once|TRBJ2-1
CASSQETGSYNEQFF
TGTGCCAGCAGCCAAGAGACAGGCTCCTACAATGAGCAGTTCTTC
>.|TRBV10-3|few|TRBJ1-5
CAISDSHNQPQHF
TGTGCCATCAGTGACAGTCACAATCAGCCCCAGCATTTT
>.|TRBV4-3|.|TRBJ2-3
CASSQELTEADTQYF
TGCGCCAGCAGCCAAGAGTTAACCGAGGCAGATACGCAGTATTTT
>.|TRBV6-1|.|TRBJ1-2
CASSGGGDPRSANYGYTF
TGTGCCAGCAGTGGCGGAGGGGACCCCCGCTCTGCTAACTATGGCTACACCTTC
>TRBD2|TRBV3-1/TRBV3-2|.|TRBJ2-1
CASSRTSGIYHNEQFF
TGTGCCAGCAGCCGAACTAGCGGGATATATCACAATGAGCAGTTCTTC
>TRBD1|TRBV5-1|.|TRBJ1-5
CASSDGTGGNQPQHF
TGCGCCAGCAGCGACGGGACAGGGGGCAATCAGCCCCAGCATTTT
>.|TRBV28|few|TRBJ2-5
CASRNRASGETQYF
TGTGCCAGCAGAAACAGGGCCTCAGGGGAGACCCAGTACTTC
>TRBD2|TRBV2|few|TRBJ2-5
CASSENLAVVGKTQYF
TGTGCCAGCAGTGAAAACCTAGCGGTCGTTGGGAAGACCCAGTACTTC
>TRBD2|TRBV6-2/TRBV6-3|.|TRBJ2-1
CASSYTPSGANEQFF
TGTGCCAGCAGTTACACCCCTAGCGGGGCAAATGAGCAGTTCTTC
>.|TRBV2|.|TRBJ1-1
CASSETGLTEAFF
TGTGCCAGCAGTGAAACAGGGCTTACTGAAGCTTTCTTT
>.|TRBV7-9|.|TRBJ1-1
CASSPQGLHTEAFF
TGTGCCAGCAGCCCGCAGGGGTTGCACACTGAAGCTTTCTTT
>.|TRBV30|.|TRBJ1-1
CAWNGGAEAFF
TGTGCCTGGAACGGAGGTGCAGAAGCTTTCTTT
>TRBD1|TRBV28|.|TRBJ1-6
CASSYWGTGSSSYNSPLHF
TGTGCCAGCAGTTACTGGGGGACAGGGAGTAGCTCCTATAATTCACCCCTCCACTTT
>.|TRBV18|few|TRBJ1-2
CASSFSTANGYTF
TGTGCCAGCTCCTTTTCGACAGCCAACGGCTACACCTTC
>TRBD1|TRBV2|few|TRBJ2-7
CASRGTEVANEQYF
TGTGCCAGCAGAGGGACAGAAGTGGCGAACGAGCAGTACTTC
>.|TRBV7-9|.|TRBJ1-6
CASSLGREPSPLHF
TGTGCCAGCAGCTTGGGTCGGGAACCTTCACCCCTCCACTTT
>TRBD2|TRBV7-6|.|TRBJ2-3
CASSLASGGNTQYF
TGTGCCAGCAGCTTAGCCAGCGGGGGTAATACGCAGTATTTT
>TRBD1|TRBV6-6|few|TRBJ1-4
CASSKGQLATNEKLFF
TGTGCCAGCAGTAAGGGACAGCTTGCAACTAATGAAAAACTGTTTTTT
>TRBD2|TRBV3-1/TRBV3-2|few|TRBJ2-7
CASSRPTSGSYEQYF
TGTGCCAGCAGCCGCCCGACTAGCGGCTCCTACGAGCAGTACTTC
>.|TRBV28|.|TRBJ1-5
CASSFKGQSNQPQHF
TGTGCCAGCAGTTTTAAGGGGCAAAGCAATCAGCCCCAGCATTTT
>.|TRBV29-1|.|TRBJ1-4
CSAERSEKLFF
TGCAGCGCCGAGAGGAGTGAAAAACTGTTTTTT
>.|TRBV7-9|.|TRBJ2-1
CASSPFTGGEQFF
TGTGCCAGCAGCCCTTTTACCGGGGGTGAGCAGTTCTTC
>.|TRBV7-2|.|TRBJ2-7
CASSLDTYEQYF
TGTGCCAGCAGCTTAGACACCTACGAGCAGTACTTC
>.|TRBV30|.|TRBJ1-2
CAWTADSHHYGYTF
TGTGCCTGGACCGCAGACAGCCACCACTATGGCTACACCTTC
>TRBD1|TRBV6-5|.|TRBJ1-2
CASRMTGVGGYTF
TGTGCCAGCAGGATGACAGGGGTGGGTGGCTACACCTTC
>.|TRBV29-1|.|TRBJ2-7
CSVEDNRVPYEQYF
TGCAGCGTTGAAGATAACAGGGTACCCTACGAGCAGTACTTC
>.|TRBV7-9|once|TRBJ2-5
CASSLVASQETQYF
TGTGCCAGCAGCTTAGTGGCTAGCCAAGAGACCCAGTACTTC
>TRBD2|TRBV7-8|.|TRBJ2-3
CASSPRAGGLGDTQYF
TGTGCCAGCAGCCCTAGGGCGGGAGGGCTGGGAGATACGCAGTATTTT
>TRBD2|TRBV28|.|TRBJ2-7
CASSTPAGGAIYEQYF
TGTGCCAGCAGTACCCCAGCGGGAGGGGCCATATACGAGCAGTACTTC
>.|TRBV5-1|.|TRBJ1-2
CASSPLVGDYGYTF
TGCGCCAGCAGCCCTTTGGTAGGGGACTATGGCTACACCTTC
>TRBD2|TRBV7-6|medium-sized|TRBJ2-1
CASSIEPSGRRNEQFF
TGTGCCAGCAGCATCGAGCCTAGCGGGAGGAGGAATGAGCAGTTCTTC
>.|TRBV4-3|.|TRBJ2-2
CASSQESMAGNTGELFF
TGCGCCAGCAGCCAAGAGTCGATGGCGGGGAACACCGGGGAGCTGTTTTTT
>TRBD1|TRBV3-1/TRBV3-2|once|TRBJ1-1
CASSQVGTGGEAFF
TGTGCCAGCAGCCAAGTAGGTACAGGGGGGGAAGCTTTCTTT